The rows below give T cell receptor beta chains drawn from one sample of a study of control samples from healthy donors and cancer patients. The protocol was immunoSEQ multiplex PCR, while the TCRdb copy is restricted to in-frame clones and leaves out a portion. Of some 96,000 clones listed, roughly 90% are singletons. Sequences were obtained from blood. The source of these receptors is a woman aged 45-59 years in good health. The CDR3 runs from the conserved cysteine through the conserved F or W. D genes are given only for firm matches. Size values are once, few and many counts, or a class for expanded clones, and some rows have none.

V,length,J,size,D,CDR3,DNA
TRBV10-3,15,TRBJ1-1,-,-,CAISEGRVGHTEAFF,TGTGCCATCAGTGAGGGCCGGGTGGGGCACACTGAAGCTTTCTTT
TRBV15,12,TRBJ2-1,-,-,CATSRVWAEQFF,TGTGCCACCAGCAGAGTTTGGGCCGAGCAGTTCTTC
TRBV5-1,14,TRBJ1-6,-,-,CASSLGAANSPLHF,TGCGCCAGCAGCTTGGGGGCAGCAAATTCACCCCTCCACTTT
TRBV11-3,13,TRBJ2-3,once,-,CASRLTGSDTQYF,TGTGCCAGCAGACTTACAGGTTCAGATACGCAGTATTTT
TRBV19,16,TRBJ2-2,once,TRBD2,CASPSIRAGDTGELFF,TGTGCCAGTCCCTCCATCAGGGCGGGAGACACCGGGGAGCTGTTTTTT
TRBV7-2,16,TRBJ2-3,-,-,CASSLATGLVTDTQYF,TGTGCCAGCAGCTTAGCCACGGGGTTAGTCACAGATACGCAGTATTTT
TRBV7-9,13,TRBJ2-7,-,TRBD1,CASSFQGASEQYF,TGTGCCAGCAGCTTTCAGGGGGCGAGCGAGCAGTACTTC
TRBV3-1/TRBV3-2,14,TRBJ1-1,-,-,CASSQPLRGTEAFF,TGTGCCAGCAGCCAACCGTTGAGGGGCACTGAAGCTTTCTTT
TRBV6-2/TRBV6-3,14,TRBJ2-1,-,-,CASSDRDSYNEQFF,TGTGCCAGCAGCGACCGGGACTCCTACAATGAGCAGTTCTTC
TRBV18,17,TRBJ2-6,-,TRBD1,CASSPTGQISGANVLTF,TGTGCCAGCTCACCTACGGGACAGATCTCTGGGGCCAACGTCCTGACTTTC
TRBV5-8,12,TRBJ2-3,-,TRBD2,CASGRGTDTQYF,TGTGCCAGCGGGAGGGGCACAGATACGCAGTATTTT
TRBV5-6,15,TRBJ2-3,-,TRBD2,CASSPLAGEGDTQYF,TGTGCCAGCAGTCCACTAGCGGGGGAAGGAGATACGCAGTATTTT
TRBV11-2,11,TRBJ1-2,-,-,CASSFGVGYTF,TGTGCCAGCAGCTTCGGGGTGGGCTACACCTTC
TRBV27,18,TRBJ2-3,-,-,CASSSRQLRPTSTDTQYF,TGTGCCAGCAGTTCGAGACAGCTACGTCCGACTAGCACAGATACGCAGTATTTT